The T cell receptor beta chain under discussion was sequenced for a study of blood T cell repertoires in COVID-19. Study information: Researchers got acute and convalescent COVID-19 samples from the United States, Italy and Spain. Sources were T cells, B-cell-depleted T cells, or PBMCs; the material itself was cDNA or gDNA.

Generated by immunoSEQ multiplex PCR, the TCRdb table keeps only in-frame clones and is missing some. The table records roughly 160,000 clones, approximately 86% of them present only once. Germline V gene lookup returns CDR1 SQVTM and CDR2 ANQGSEA. Trimming cost V 4 bases and J 10 bases; bases outside gene matches: 9. The CDR3 runs 12 residues. The sample was peripheral blood. J is TRBJ1-1 and V is TRBV29-1; 7 bases agree with TRBD1. This receptor was taken from a woman aged 60-75 years who had recovered from COVID-19. The CDR3 is CSVGTGGQVAFF. CDR3 bases: TGCAGCGTTGGGACAGGAGGGCAGGTAGCTTTCTTT.